The 2 T cell receptor beta chains below come from one sample, sequenced in a study of blood T cells in healthy people across ages. Alongside a J-beta primer mix, a sample-barcoded 5' primer served in a second PCR lasting roughly 7 to 11 cycles. TCRdb passed the 5' RACE reads through MiXCR, listing each CDR3 protein once. Here the sample spans around 520,000 distinct CDR3 sequences, 27% being singletons. These records were also assigned to another study, of T cells of mothers and their children.

The sample was blood. The source of these receptors is a boy between 2 and 15 years old in good health.

This rearrangement joins TRBV5-4 to TRBJ2-1, with 9 bases identical to TRBD2. Per germline, CDR1 SGHNT and CDR2 YYREEE (reference sequence). The CDR3 is 15 amino acids. V trimming: 3 bases; J trimming: 6 bases; junction bases outside the gene matches: 7. CDR3: CASSSRGGGVNEQFF. DNA for the CDR3: TGTGCCAGCAGCTCGAGGGGCGGGGGGGTCAATGAGCAGTTCTTC.

The chain is built from TRBV7-2 and TRBJ1-4; 8 bases align to TRBD1. This CDR3 contains 17 residues. Germline trimming cut 5 bases from V and 5 bases from J; bases unmatched to any gene: 13. From germline, CDR1 is SGHTA and CDR2 FQGNSA. The CDR3 DNA reads TGTGCCAGCAGCCCTCCTGACGGACGACAGGGGAATGAAAAACTGTTTTTT. Translation: CASSPPDGRQGNEKLFF. The whole variable domain, remainder taken from reference TRBV7-2 and TRBJ1-4, is GAGVSQSPSNKVTEKGKDVELRCDPISGHTALYWYRQSLGQGLEFLIYFQGNSAPDKSGLPSDRFSAERTGGSVSTLTIQRTQQEDSAVYLCASSPPDGRQGNEKLFFGSGTQLSVL.